The clone carrying this T cell receptor beta chain was detected many times. This sample is drawn from a study of early T cells in non-severe SARS-CoV-2 infection. CDR3 length: 15 residues. Deletions cut 5 bases from V and 5 bases from J, with 13 bases between. Unique molecular identifiers (one per individual cDNA molecule) were attached. TCRdb fed the 5' RACE reads into MiXCR, producing one record per CDR3 protein. The data contain 95,000 to 100,000 distinct CDR3 sequences, under 15% of them singletons. This chain uses TRBV12-3 or TRBV12-4 with TRBJ1-6; D may be TRBD1 (5 bases). The source is an adult who was a healthcare worker with PCR-confirmed SARS-CoV-2 infection or an uninfected control (not recorded which). The sequencing input was whole blood. The CDR3 sequence is CASSHGGADNSPLHF. CDR3 coding DNA: TGTGCCAGCAGTCACGGAGGGGCTGATAATTCACCCCTCCACTTT.